These T cell receptor beta chains were read from a single sample in a study of T cells in Graves' hyperthyroidism and ophthalmopathy. In TCRdb, the multiplex PCR reads were re-called with MiXCR into one record per CDR3 protein. The sample lists 550,000 to 600,000 distinct CDR3 sequences; around 15% were seen once. Sequenced material: blood. These receptors were obtained from a woman between 18 and 29 years old with Graves' hyperthyroidism. CDR3s include the opening cysteine and the closing phenylalanine or tryptophan. A D gene is named only where the DNA matches it firmly. Clone size, where shown, is once, few, many, or a class for clones that have expanded.

V gene	J gene	clone size	D gene	CDR3 length	CDR3 DNA	CDR3 protein
TRBV7-9	TRBJ2-3	NA	TRBD2	16	TGTGCCAGCAGCCTCGGGGGGGTCAGGTCGTCGGGTACGCAGTATTTT	CASSLGGVRSSGTQYF
TRBV7-9	TRBJ1-1	NA	NA	15	TGTGCCAGCAGCTCGAATGTTACAGGGCTAGCTGAAGCTTTCTTT	CASSSNVTGLAEAFF
TRBV19	TRBJ2-2	NA	NA	15	TGTGCCAGTAGTATAACAGGGATGAAGGCCGGGGAGCTGTTTTTT	CASSITGMKAGELFF
TRBV11-2	TRBJ1-1	NA	TRBD1	15	TGTGCCAGCAGCTCCAGAACAGGGGGCCACACTGAAGCTTTCTTT	CASSSRTGGHTEAFF
TRBV7-2	TRBJ2-3	many	TRBD1	15	TGTGCCAGCAGCTTAGGGGACAGGGCGGGAGATACGCAGTATTTT	CASSLGDRAGDTQYF
TRBV4-2	TRBJ1-5	NA	TRBD1	17	TGTGCCAGCAGCCAAGATCTTCCGACAGGGGGCTATCAGCCCCAGCATTTT	CASSQDLPTGGYQPQHF
TRBV10-3	TRBJ1-1	NA	NA	13	TGTGCCATCAAGGGCGGAATGAACACTGAAGCTTTCTTT	CAIKGGMNTEAFF
TRBV5-1	TRBJ2-1	many	NA	14	TGCGCCAGCAGCTCCGAAAGCTCCTACAATGAGCAGTTCTTC	CASSSESSYNEQFF
TRBV15	TRBJ1-5	NA	NA	12	TGTGCCACCAGCAGTGACAATCAGCCCCAGCATTTT	CATSSDNQPQHF
TRBV14	TRBJ2-5	once	NA	16	TGTGCCAGCAGCCGGGGGAAAGGGGTCTTTTCAGAGACCCAGTACTTC	CASSRGKGVFSETQYF
TRBV6-1	TRBJ2-7	many	TRBD2	16	TGTGCCAGCAGGATATACGAGCGGGGGGCCTCCTACGAGCAGTACTTC	CASRIYERGASYEQYF
TRBV6-2/TRBV6-3	TRBJ2-7	NA	TRBD2	14	TGTGCCAGCTCACGACTAGCGGGAATTTCCGAGCAGTACTTC	CASSRLAGISEQYF
TRBV5-8	TRBJ2-1	few	NA	16	TGTGCCAGCAGACCCAGACTAGACTTTGGCTACAATGAGCAGTTCTTC	CASRPRLDFGYNEQFF
TRBV18	TRBJ2-3	NA	NA	14	TGTGCCAGCTCACCACCCCAGGCTTCAGATACGCAGTATTTT	CASSPPQASDTQYF
TRBV7-6	TRBJ2-1	many	NA	15	TGTGCCAGCAGCCCGAAATACTCACTAGCTGGTGAGCAGTTCTTC	CASSPKYSLAGEQFF
TRBV9	TRBJ1-5	many	NA	14	TGTGCCAGCAGCGTAGGTCCAGGGGCTCAGCCCCAGCATTTT	CASSVGPGAQPQHF
TRBV29-1	TRBJ2-5	many	NA	14	TGCAGCGTTGGACAGGACCTTTACCAAGAGACCCAGTACTTC	CSVGQDLYQETQYF
TRBV30	TRBJ2-3	NA	NA	15	TGTGCCTGGAGTGTTTTGGGCGGGAACGCAGATACGCAGTATTTT	CAWSVLGGNADTQYF
TRBV2	TRBJ2-3	many	TRBD2	16	TGTGCCAGCAGTGACCCGACTAGCGGGAGTACAGATACGCAGTATTTT	CASSDPTSGSTDTQYF
TRBV20-1	TRBJ1-3	NA	NA	15	TGCAGTGCCCACCCCCTATCACACTCTGGAAACACCATATATTTT	CSAHPLSHSGNTIYF
TRBV11-1	TRBJ1-1	many	NA	15	TGTGCCAGCAGCTTAAAGATCTCGGTGAACACTGAAGCTTTCTTT	CASSLKISVNTEAFF
TRBV9	TRBJ2-6	few	TRBD2	19	TGTGCCAGCAGCGTAGCCCCCCTAGCGGGAGTTTCTGGGGCCAACGTCCTGACTTTC	CASSVAPLAGVSGANVLTF
TRBV11-2	TRBJ2-1	many	NA	14	TGTGCCAGCAGTTTACTAGTGAACTACAATGAGCAGTTCTTC	CASSLLVNYNEQFF
TRBV5-1	TRBJ1-5	NA	NA	14	TGCGCCAGCAGCTTGACAGGGCAAAATCAGCCCCAGCATTTT	CASSLTGQNQPQHF
TRBV15	TRBJ1-6	NA	TRBD1	17	TGTGCCACCAGCAGAGAGGGGGGGACAGCAGATAATTCACCCCTCCACTTT	CATSREGGTADNSPLHF
TRBV7-2	TRBJ1-4	few	NA	16	TGTGCCAGCAGCCTCCTAGCAGGGACAACTAATGAAAAACTGTTTTTT	CASSLLAGTTNEKLFF